This T cell receptor (beta chain) was sequenced in a study of T-cell memory formation after mild COVID-19. Study-level points and caveats: Clones that shrank (day 15 to 85) were balanced CD4/CD8, whereas later expanders leaned CD4+. The appearance of some responding clones in pre-infection memory suggested that cross-reactive memory joined.

It was 5'RACE with constant-segment primers that produced the TCR alpha and TCR beta cDNA libraries, which carried sample barcodes and UMIs. TCRdb reprocessed the 5' RACE reads via MiXCR and lists one record per CDR3 protein. The sample lists a few hundred thousand distinct CDR3 sequences, 25% to 30% occurring once. The sample holds a few counts of this clonotype. Its antigen is currently unknown. Sequenced: PBMCs or a T cell subset sorted from them (not recorded which). This TCR derives from an adult woman who had mild COVID-19 (a few samples of this study predate the infection). Cell type and time point are not known.

CDR3: CASSDRDRGRETQYF. For the CDR3, the DNA is TGTGCCAGCAGCGACCGGGACAGGGGGCGAGAGACCCAGTACTTC. This chain uses TRBV11-1 with TRBJ2-5; 12 bases agree with TRBD1. The trim removed 5 bases at V and 4 bases at J, leaving 5 bases unmatched. The CDR3 loop spans 15 amino acids. Germline-derived CDR1 and CDR2 are SGHAT and FQDESV (reference sequence).